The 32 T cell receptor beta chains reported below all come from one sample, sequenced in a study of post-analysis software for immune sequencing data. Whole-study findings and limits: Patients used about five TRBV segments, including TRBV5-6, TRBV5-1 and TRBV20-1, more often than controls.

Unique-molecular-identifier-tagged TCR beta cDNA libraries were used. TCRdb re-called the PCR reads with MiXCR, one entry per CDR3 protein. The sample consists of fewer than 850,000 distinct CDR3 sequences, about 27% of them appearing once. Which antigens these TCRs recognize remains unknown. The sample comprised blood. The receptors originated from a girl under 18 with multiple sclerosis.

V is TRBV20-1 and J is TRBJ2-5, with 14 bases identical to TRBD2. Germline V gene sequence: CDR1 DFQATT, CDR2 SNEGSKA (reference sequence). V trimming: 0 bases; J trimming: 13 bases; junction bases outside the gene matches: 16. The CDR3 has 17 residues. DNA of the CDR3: TGCAGTGCTAGAGACAGCCAGCTCGGGACTAGCGGGAGTGAGACGTACTTC. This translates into CSARDSQLGTSGSETYF.

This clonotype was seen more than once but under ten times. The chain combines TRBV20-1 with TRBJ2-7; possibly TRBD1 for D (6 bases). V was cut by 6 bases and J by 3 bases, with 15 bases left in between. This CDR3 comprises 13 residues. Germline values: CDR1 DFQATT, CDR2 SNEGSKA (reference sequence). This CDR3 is CSAWGLLIYEQYF. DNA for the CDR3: TGCAGTGCGTGGGGGCTACTCATCTACGAGCAGTACTTC.

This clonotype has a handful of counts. The CDR3, as DNA: TGTGCCATCAGGGAGGACAGGCAAGAGACCCAGTACTTC. It specifies CAIREDRQETQYF. The J gene is TRBJ2-5, the V gene TRBV10-3; 7 bases are a match to TRBD1. Germline CDR1 ENHRY, CDR2 SYGVKD. J lost 2 bases, V lost 6 bases, and 3 bases had no gene match. The CDR3 has 13 residues.

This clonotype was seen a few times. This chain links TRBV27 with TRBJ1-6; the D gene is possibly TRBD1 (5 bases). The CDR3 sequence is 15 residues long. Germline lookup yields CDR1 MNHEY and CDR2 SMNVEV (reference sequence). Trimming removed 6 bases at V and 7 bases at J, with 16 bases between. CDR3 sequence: CASSTGASNNSPLHF. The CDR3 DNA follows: TGTGCCAGCAGCACTGGGGCATCGAACAATTCACCCCTCCACTTT.

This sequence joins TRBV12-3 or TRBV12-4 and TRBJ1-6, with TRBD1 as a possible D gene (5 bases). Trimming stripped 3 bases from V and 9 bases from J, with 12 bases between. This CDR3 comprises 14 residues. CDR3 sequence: CASSLGQDSSPLHF. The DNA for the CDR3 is TGTGCCAGCAGTTTGGGGCAGGATAGTTCACCCCTCCACTTT.

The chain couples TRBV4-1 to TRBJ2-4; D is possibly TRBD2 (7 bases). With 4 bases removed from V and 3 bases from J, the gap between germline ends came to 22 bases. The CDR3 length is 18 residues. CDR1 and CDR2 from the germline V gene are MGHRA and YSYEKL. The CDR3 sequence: CASSRGGRGERGKNIQYF. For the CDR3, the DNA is TGCGCCAGCAGCCGCGGGGGCAGGGGAGAACGTGGCAAAAACATTCAGTACTTC.

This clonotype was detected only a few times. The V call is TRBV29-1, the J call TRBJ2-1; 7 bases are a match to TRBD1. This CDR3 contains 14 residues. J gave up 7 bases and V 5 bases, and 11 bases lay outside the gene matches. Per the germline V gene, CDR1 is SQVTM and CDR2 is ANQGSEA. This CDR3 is CSVRRAGGLNEQFF. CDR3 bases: TGCAGCGTTAGGCGGGCAGGGGGTTTGAATGAGCAGTTCTTC.

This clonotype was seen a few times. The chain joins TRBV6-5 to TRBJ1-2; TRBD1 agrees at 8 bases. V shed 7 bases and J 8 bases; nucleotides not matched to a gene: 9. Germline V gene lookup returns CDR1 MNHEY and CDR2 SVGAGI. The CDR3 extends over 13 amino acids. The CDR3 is CASKRQGYWGYTF. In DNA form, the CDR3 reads TGTGCCAGCAAGAGACAGGGGTATTGGGGCTACACCTTC.

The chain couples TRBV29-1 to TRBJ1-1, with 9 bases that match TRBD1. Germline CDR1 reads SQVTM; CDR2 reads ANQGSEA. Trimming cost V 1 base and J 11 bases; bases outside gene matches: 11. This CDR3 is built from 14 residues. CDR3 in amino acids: CSVEARTGATGAFF. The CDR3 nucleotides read TGCAGCGTTGAAGCGCGGACAGGGGCGACTGGGGCTTTCTTT.

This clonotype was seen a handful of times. In DNA form, the CDR3 reads TGTGCCAGCAGTTCGACAGGGGTTACTAGCACAGATACGCAGTATTTT. Its protein product is CASSSTGVTSTDTQYF. The chain has TRBV28 and TRBJ2-3; 8 bases line up with TRBD1. Trimming took 4 bases from V and 0 from J; bases not matched to a gene: 6. Germline V gene lookup returns CDR1 MDHEN and CDR2 SYDVKM. CDR3 length: 16 residues.

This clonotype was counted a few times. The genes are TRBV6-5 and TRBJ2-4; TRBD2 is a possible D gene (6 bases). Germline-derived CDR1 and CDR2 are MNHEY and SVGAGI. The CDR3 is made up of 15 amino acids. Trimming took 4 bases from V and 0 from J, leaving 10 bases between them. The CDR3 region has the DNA TGTGCCAGCAGTTTGCACGGGGGAGCCAAAAACATTCAGTACTTC. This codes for CASSLHGGAKNIQYF.

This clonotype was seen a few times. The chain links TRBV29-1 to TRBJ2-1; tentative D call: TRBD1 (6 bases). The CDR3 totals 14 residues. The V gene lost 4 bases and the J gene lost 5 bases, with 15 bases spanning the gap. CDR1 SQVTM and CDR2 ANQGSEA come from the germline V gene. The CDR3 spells CSVVGQRRDNEQFF. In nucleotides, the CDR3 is TGCAGCGTTGTCGGACAGAGGCGGGACAATGAGCAGTTCTTC.

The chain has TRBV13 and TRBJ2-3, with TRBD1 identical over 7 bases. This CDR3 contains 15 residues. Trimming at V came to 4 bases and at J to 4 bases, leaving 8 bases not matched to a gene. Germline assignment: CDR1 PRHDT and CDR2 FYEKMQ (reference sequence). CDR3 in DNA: TGTGCCAGCAGCTCCCGTCGAGGGGGCGCAGATACGCAGTATTTT. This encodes CASSSRRGGADTQYF.

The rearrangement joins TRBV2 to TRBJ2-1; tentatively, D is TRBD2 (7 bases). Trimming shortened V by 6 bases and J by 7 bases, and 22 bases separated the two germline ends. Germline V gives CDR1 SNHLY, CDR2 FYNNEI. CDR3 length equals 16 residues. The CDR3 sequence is CASRPLRRGGRNEQFF. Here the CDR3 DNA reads TGTGCCAGCAGACCTCTAAGGAGGGGGGGCCGAAATGAGCAGTTCTTC.

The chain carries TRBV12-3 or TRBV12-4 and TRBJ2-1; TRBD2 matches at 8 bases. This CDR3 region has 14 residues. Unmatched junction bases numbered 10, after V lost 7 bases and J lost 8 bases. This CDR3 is CASIRGGGIDEQFF. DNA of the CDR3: TGTGCCAGCATCCGGGGGGGGGGCATTGATGAGCAGTTCTTC.

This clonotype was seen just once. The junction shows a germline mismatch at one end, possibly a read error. CDR3 bases: TGCAGTGCGGGCCGGACAGGAGATAATTCACCCCCCCACTTT. Its protein is CSAGRTGDNSPPHF. The chain combines TRBV20-1 with TRBJ1-6; 7 bases align to TRBD1. The CDR3 consists of 14 residues. The V gene's germline CDR1 is DFQATT and CDR2 SNEGSKA (reference sequence).

The CDR3 DNA follows: TGTGCCAGCAGCCCAGTGGGGGACAGTGAGTTAAGTGAAGCTTTCTTT. It codes for CASSPVGDSELSEAFF. The chain combines TRBV7-2 with TRBJ1-1; 7 bases agree with TRBD1. Germline V gene lookup returns CDR1 SGHTA and CDR2 FQGNSA. Germline trimming cut 5 bases from V and 7 bases from J; bases unmatched to any gene: 16. There are 16 residues in the CDR3.

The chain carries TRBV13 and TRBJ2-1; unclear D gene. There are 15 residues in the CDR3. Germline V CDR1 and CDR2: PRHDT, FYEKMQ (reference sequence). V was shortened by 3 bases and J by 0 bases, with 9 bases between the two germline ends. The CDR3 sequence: CASSFVESSYNEQFF. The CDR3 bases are TGTGCCAGCAGCTTCGTGGAGAGCTCCTACAATGAGCAGTTCTTC.

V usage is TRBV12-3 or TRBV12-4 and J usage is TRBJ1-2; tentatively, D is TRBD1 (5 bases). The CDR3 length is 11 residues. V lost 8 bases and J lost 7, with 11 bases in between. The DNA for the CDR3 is TGTGCCAGCCAGAGCGGGGGTGGCTACACCTTC. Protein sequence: CASQSGGGYTF.

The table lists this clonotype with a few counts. As DNA, the CDR3 is TGTGCCAGCAGTTGGGGGACAGCTAACACCGGGGAGCTGTTTTTT. Translation gives CASSWGTANTGELFF. The J gene is TRBJ2-2, the V gene TRBV6-6; 7 bases fit TRBD1. CDR3 length: 15 residues. Per germline, CDR1 MNHNY and CDR2 SVGAGI (reference sequence). With 4 bases clipped from V and 2 bases from J, the junction kept 4 bases outside the gene matches.

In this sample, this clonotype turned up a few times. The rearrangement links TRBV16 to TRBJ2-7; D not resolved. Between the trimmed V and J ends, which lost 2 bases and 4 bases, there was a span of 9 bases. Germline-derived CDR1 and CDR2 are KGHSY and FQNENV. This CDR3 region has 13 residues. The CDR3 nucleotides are TGTGCCAGCAGCCAAGGAAAGAAGTACGAGCAGTACTTC. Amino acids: CASSQGKKYEQYF.

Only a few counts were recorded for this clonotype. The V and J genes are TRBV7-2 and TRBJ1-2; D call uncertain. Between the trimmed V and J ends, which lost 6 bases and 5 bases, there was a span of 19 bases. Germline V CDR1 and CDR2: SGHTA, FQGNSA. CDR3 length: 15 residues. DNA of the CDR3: TGTGCCAGCAGAGATATAACAGAGAATCAATATGGCTACACCTTC. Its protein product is CASRDITENQYGYTF. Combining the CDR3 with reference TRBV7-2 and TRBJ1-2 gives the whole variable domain GAGVSQSPSNKVTEKGKDVELRCDPISGHTALYWYRQSLGQGLEFLIYFQGNSAPDKSGLPSDRFSAERTGGSVSTLTIQRTQQEDSAVYLCASRDITENQYGYTFGSGTRLTVV.

CDR3 protein: CASRTGDATYGYTF. In nucleotides, the CDR3 is TGTGCCAGTAGGACAGGGGATGCAACCTATGGCTACACCTTC. This chain connects TRBV19 to TRBJ1-2, with TRBD1 identical over 8 bases. The germline V gene has CDR1 LNHDA and CDR2 SQIVND (reference sequence). The V gene end was trimmed by 6 bases and the J gene end by 4 bases; junction bases not matched to a gene: 7. This CDR3 comprises 14 residues.

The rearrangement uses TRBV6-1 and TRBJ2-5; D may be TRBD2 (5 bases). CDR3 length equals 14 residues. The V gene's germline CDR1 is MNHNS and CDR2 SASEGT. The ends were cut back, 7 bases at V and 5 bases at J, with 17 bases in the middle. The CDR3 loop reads CASNAGLGLETQYF. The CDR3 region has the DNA TGTGCCAGCAATGCGGGTTTGGGTTTGGAGACCCAGTACTTC.

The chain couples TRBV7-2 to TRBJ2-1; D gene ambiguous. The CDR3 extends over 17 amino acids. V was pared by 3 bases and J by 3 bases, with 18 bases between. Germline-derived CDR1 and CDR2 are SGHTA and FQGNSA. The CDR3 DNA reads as TGTGCCAGCAGCTTTAGATTGGCAGACCCTAACTACAATGAGCAGTTCTTC. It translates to CASSFRLADPNYNEQFF.

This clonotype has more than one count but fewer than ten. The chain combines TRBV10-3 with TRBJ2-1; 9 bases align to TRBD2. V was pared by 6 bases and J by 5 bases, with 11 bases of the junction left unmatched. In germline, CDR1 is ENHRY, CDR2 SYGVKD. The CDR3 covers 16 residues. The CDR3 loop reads CAIRSGLAGNNNEQFF. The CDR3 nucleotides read TGTGCCATCAGGTCGGGTCTAGCGGGAAACAACAATGAGCAGTTCTTC.

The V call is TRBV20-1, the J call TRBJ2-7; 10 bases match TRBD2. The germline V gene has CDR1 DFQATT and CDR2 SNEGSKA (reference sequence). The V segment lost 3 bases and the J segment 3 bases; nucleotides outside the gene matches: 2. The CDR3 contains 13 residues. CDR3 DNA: TGCAGTGCTAGGGGGACTAGCGACTACGAGCAGTACTTC. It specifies CSARGTSDYEQYF.

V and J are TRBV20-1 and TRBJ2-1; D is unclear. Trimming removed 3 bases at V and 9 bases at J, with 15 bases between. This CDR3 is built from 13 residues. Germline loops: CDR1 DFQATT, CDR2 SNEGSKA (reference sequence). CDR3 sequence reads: CSASRSYWVEQFF. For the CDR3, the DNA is TGCAGTGCTAGCCGCTCCTACTGGGTTGAGCAGTTCTTC.

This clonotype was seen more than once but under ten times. In nucleotides, the CDR3 is TGTGCCAGCTTAGGGACGCGCTACGAGCAGTACTTC. Amino acids: CASLGTRYEQYF. This rearrangement joins TRBV2 to TRBJ2-7; D may match TRBD1 or TRBD2 (5 bases each). There are 12 residues in the CDR3. In germline, CDR1 is SNHLY, CDR2 FYNNEI. V lost 8 bases and J lost 3, with 11 bases in between. The full variable domain, with the rest looked up from reference TRBV2 and TRBJ2-7, is EPEVTQTPSHQVTQMGQEVILRCVPISNHLYFYWYRQILGQKVEFLVSFYNNEISEKSEIFDDQFSVERPDGSNFTLKIRSTKLEDSAMYFCASLGTRYEQYFGPGTRLTVT.

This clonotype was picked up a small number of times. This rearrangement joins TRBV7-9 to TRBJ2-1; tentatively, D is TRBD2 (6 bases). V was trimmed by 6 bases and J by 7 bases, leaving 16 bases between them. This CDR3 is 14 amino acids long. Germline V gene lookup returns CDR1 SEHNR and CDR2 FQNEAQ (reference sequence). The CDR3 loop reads CASRAGRDTNEQFF. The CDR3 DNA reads TGTGCCAGCAGGGCGGGAAGGGATACGAATGAGCAGTTCTTC.

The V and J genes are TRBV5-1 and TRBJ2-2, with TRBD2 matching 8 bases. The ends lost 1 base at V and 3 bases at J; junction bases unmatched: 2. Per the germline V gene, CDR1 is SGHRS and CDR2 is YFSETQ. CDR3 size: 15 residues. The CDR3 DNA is TGCGCCAGCAGCTTGTCACTAGCGGACACCGGGGAGCTGTTTTTT. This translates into CASSLSLADTGELFF.

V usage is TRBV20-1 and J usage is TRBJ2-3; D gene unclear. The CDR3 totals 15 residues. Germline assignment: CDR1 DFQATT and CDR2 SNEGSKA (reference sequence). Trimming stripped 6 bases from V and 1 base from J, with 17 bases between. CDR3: CSAVGLVVRTDTQYF. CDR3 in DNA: TGCAGTGCCGTGGGCCTCGTTGTTCGCACAGATACGCAGTATTTT.